This T cell receptor beta chain was observed in a study of beta chain features in type 1 diabetes. Study-wide points: Shorter templates may be favored by PCR, equally so in patients and controls. All four CD4+ subsets from Type 1 diabetes patients carried moderately but significantly shorter TCRB CDR3s. More deletions and fewer insertions at VDJ junctions were seen in type 1 diabetes patients.

The trim removed 5 bases at V and 8 bases at J, leaving 9 bases unmatched. The CDR3 has 14 residues. Germline CDR1 reads MRHNA; CDR2 reads SNTAGT. Since all of the isolated RNA was reverse transcribed, expressed TCRB transcripts were what got sequenced. Only in-frame clones appear in the TCRdb table, and some are missing; sequencing was by immunoSEQ multiplex PCR. This sample has about 620,000 clones, with roughly 16% found just once. Turning to this clone: The antigen is undetermined.

The sample taken for sequencing was naive CD4+ T cells from blood. V and J are TRBV6-4 and TRBJ2-1; the match to TRBD1 covers 7 bases. The TCR originated in a man between 18 and 35 years old in good health. The CDR3 reads CASSRQGTGYEQFF. DNA for the CDR3: TGTGCCAGCAGTCGACAGGGAACTGGCTATGAGCAGTTCTTC.